Below, 20 T cell receptor beta chains from the same sample are listed, as sequenced in a study of T cell changes during pregnancy in multiple sclerosis. Sequencing used immunoSEQ multiplex PCR; TCRdb keeps in-frame clones, though not all of them. Among just under 65,000 clones listed, 96% were seen once. Material: CD8+ T cells from peripheral blood mononuclear cells, obtained after pregnancy. The receptor set was obtained from a female donor with multiple sclerosis, enrolled in a pregnancy study.

The chain combines TRBV27 with TRBJ2-5; TRBD1 matches at 8 bases. The length of the CDR3 is 15 residues. Germline lookup yields CDR1 MNHEY and CDR2 SMNVEV (reference sequence). V gave up 5 bases and J gave up 5 bases; unmatched junction bases: 10. CDR3 protein: CASSLSGQVGETQYF. In DNA form, the CDR3 reads TGTGCCAGCAGTCTCTCGGGACAGGTCGGGGAGACCCAGTACTTC.

The chain employs TRBV5-4 and TRBJ2-1; no firm D call. CDR1 SGHNT and CDR2 YYREEE come from the germline V gene (reference sequence). V was trimmed by 0 bases and J by 9 bases, leaving 7 bases between them. The CDR3 totals 12 residues. DNA for the CDR3: TGTGCCAGCAGCTTGGTCGGTTTTGAGCAGTTCTTC. It codes for CASSLVGFEQFF.

The gene calls are TRBV5-4 and TRBJ2-7, with TRBD2 matching 11 bases. The CDR3 is 16 amino acids. The germline V gene has CDR1 SGHNT and CDR2 YYREEE (reference sequence). Unmatched junction bases numbered 6, after V lost 4 bases and J lost 0 bases. DNA of the CDR3: TGTGCCAGCAGCGGGACTAGCGGACTAAGCTCCTACGAGCAGTACTTC. The encoded protein is CASSGTSGLSSYEQYF.

The V gene is TRBV28, the J gene TRBJ2-7, with 13 nucleotides matching TRBD2. The germline V gene has CDR1 MDHEN and CDR2 SYDVKM. Trimming removed 6 bases from V and 2 bases from J; junction bases left unmatched: 4. The CDR3 length is 15 residues. DNA of the CDR3: TGTGCCAGCAGCCGTGGACTAGCGGGAGCCTACGAGCAGTACTTC. Translating it yields CASSRGLAGAYEQYF.

V is TRBV9 and J is TRBJ2-7; 11 positions agree with TRBD1. Germline trimming cut 3 bases from V and 4 bases from J; bases unmatched to any gene: 3. The germline CDR1 and CDR2 sequences are SGDLS and YYNGEE. The CDR3 covers 14 residues. The CDR3, as DNA: TGTGCCAGCAGCGGAGGGGACAGGGGGTACGAGCAGTACTTC. Residues: CASSGGDRGYEQYF. Together with reference TRBV9 and TRBJ2-7, the CDR3 gives the full variable domain: DSGVTQTPKHLITATGQRVTLRCSPRSGDLSVYWYQQSLDQGLQFLIQYYNGEERAKGNILERFSAQQFPDLHSELNLSSLELGDSALYFCASSGGDRGYEQYFGPGTRLTVT.

V is TRBV9 and J is TRBJ2-1; 13 nucleotides align to TRBD2. The germline gives CDR1 SGDLS, CDR2 YYNGEE. The CDR3 runs to 16 residues. V lost 4 bases and J lost 2; bases outside the gene matches: 3. The CDR3 here is CASSSGTSGTYNEQFF. The DNA for the CDR3 is TGTGCCAGCAGCTCTGGGACTAGCGGGACCTACAATGAGCAGTTCTTC. The full variable domain, completed using reference TRBV9 and TRBJ2-1, is DSGVTQTPKHLITATGQRVTLRCSPRSGDLSVYWYQQSLDQGLQFLIQYYNGEERAKGNILERFSAQQFPDLHSELNLSSLELGDSALYFCASSSGTSGTYNEQFFGPGTRLTVL.

The chain combines TRBV29-1 with TRBJ2-7; the match to TRBD1 covers 9 bases. J lost 5 bases, V lost 6 bases, and 14 bases had no gene match. From germline, CDR1 is SQVTM and CDR2 ANQGSEA. The length of the CDR3 is 15 residues. CDR3 in amino acids: CSVHISGTGIHEQYF. The CDR3 coding sequence is TGCAGCGTACACATTTCCGGGACAGGGATCCACGAGCAGTACTTC.

The gene calls are TRBV29-1 and TRBJ2-7, with TRBD1 as a possible D gene (6 bases). The CDR3 is made up of 12 amino acids. V lost 4 bases and J lost 7, with 14 bases in between. Germline CDR1 is SQVTM and CDR2 is ANQGSEA. CDR3: CSVVGRGGEQYF. Here the CDR3 DNA reads TGCAGCGTTGTGGGCAGGGGTGGGGAGCAGTACTTC.

With regard to this clone: The sample contains more than one DNA sequence encoding this CDR3. The chain links TRBV9 to TRBJ2-7; unclear D gene. Trimming pared 0 bases from V and 6 bases from J, leaving 10 bases between. The CDR3 spans 13 residues. Germline CDR1 SGDLS, CDR2 YYNGEE. Here the CDR3 reads CASSVDGSSEQYF. CDR3 bases: TGTGCCAGCAGCGTAGACGGTAGCTCCGAGCAGTACTTC.

The chain carries TRBV13 and TRBJ2-7; D call uncertain. Germline V gene lookup returns CDR1 PRHDT and CDR2 FYEKMQ (reference sequence). V dropped 2 bases and J dropped 0 bases, with 8 bases sitting between them. The length of the CDR3 is 14 residues. CDR3 coding DNA: TGTGCCAGCAGCTTAACAGAGAGCTCCTACGAGCAGTACTTC. Encoded protein: CASSLTESSYEQYF.

Here the CDR3 reads CASSPSGLAVVSGELFF. The CDR3 DNA reads as TGTGCCAGCAGCCCTAGTGGCCTAGCGGTAGTTTCCGGGGAGCTGTTTTTT. This rearrangement joins TRBV11-1 to TRBJ2-2; 7 bases are shared with TRBD2. The CDR3 runs 17 residues. V trimming: 5 bases; J trimming: 6 bases; junction bases outside the gene matches: 15. Germline CDR1 reads SGHAT; CDR2 reads FQDESV (reference sequence).

This chain uses TRBV7-2 with TRBJ2-3, with 7 bases matching TRBD2. There are 14 residues in the CDR3. Per germline, CDR1 SGHTA and CDR2 FQGNSA. The J segment lost 2 bases and the V segment lost 8 bases, leaving 7 bases of the junction unmatched. CDR3 residues: CASFKAGSTDTQYF. The CDR3 DNA reads as TGTGCCAGCTTCAAAGCGGGATCCACAGATACGCAGTATTTT.

This chain uses TRBV6-5 with TRBJ2-7; TRBD1 matches 8 bases. V was pared by 0 bases and J by 0 bases, with 4 bases of the junction left unmatched. The germline CDR1 and CDR2 sequences are MNHEY and SVGAGI. The CDR3 length is 16 residues. The CDR3 sequence: CASSYSPTGASYEQYF. The CDR3 DNA sequence: TGTGCCAGCAGTTACTCCCCGACAGGGGCCTCCTACGAGCAGTACTTC.

This chain uses TRBV9 with TRBJ2-3; perhaps TRBD2 as D (6 bases). Germline V gene sequence: CDR1 SGDLS, CDR2 YYNGEE. The CDR3 sequence is 10 residues long. V lost 7 bases to trimming and J lost 8 bases, with 8 bases between them. CDR3: CASAGGTQYF. Here the CDR3 DNA reads TGTGCCAGCGCCGGGGGTACGCAGTATTTT.

This chain connects TRBV5-4 to TRBJ1-6; 10 nucleotides agree with TRBD1. CDR3 length equals 15 residues. CDR1 is SGHNT, CDR2 YYREEE, per germline (reference sequence). The V segment lost 4 bases and the J segment 8 bases; nucleotides outside the gene matches: 6. The CDR3 sequence: CASSTWDRGYSPLHF. In DNA form, the CDR3 reads TGTGCCAGCAGCACCTGGGACAGGGGATATTCACCCCTCCACTTT.

The V gene is TRBV6-5, the J gene TRBJ2-7; TRBD1 agrees at 8 bases. This CDR3 spans 14 amino acids. Germline CDR1 is MNHEY and CDR2 is SVGAGI. Unmatched junction bases numbered 5, after V lost 2 bases and J lost 5 bases. The CDR3 DNA follows: TGTGCCAGCAGTTACCTACGGACAGGGAACGAGCAGTACTTC. It translates to CASSYLRTGNEQYF.

V gene TRBV7-9 combines with J gene TRBJ1-1, with D possibly TRBD1 on 5 matching bases. The ends were cut back, 3 bases at V and 4 bases at J, with 9 bases in the middle. Germline V gives CDR1 SEHNR, CDR2 FQNEAQ (reference sequence). The CDR3 runs to 13 residues. The DNA of the CDR3 is TGTGCCAGCAGCTTGCAGGGTACCACTGAAGCTTTCTTT. The encoded protein is CASSLQGTTEAFF. The whole variable domain, remainder taken from reference TRBV7-9 and TRBJ1-1, is DTGVSQNPRHKITKRGQNVTFRCDPISEHNRLYWYRQTLGQGPEFLTYFQNEAQLEKSRLLSDRFSAERPKGSFSTLEIQRTEQGDSAMYLCASSLQGTTEAFFGQGTRLTVV.

The chain carries TRBV5-1 and TRBJ2-3; TRBD2 is a possible D gene (5 bases). CDR3 size: 14 residues. The germline V gene encodes CDR1 SGHRS and CDR2 YFSETQ. The V end was cut by 2 bases, the J end by 3 bases, with 10 bases between. The CDR3, as DNA: TGCGCCAGCAGCTTAGGTTGGAGGACAGATACGCAGTATTTT. This translates into CASSLGWRTDTQYF.

This chain links TRBV9 with TRBJ2-1; D might be TRBD2 (6 bases). The V gene's germline CDR1 is SGDLS and CDR2 YYNGEE. The CDR3 has 14 amino acids. V was pared by 2 bases and J by 5 bases, with 11 bases between. DNA of the CDR3: TGTGCCAGCAGCGTGGGCGGGATAGACAATGAGCAGTTCTTC. This codes for CASSVGGIDNEQFF.

The rearrangement links TRBV5-1 to TRBJ1-2; 8 nucleotides agree with TRBD1. Germline CDR1 reads SGHRS; CDR2 reads YFSETQ. V lost 3 bases to trimming and J lost 7 bases; unmatched junction nucleotides: 8. There are 14 residues in the CDR3. The CDR3 DNA reads as TGCGCCAGCAGCTGGGAGACAGGGGCCTTTGGCTACACCTTC. It encodes CASSWETGAFGYTF.